Described below is a single T cell receptor (beta chain) sequence and its context. Data came from immunoSEQ multiplex PCR; TCRdb stores just in-frame clones and leaves some out. Of approximately 59,000 clones listed, approximately 81% are singletons. This sample was taken from a study of T cells in tuberculosis. Study-level information: T cells were selected with CD1B tetramers loaded with glucose monomycolate. Overall study findings and caveats: Some low-affinity tetramer-binding T cells may be absent from this sample.

Germline CDR1 and CDR2: SGHRS and YFSETQ. V was cut by 0 bases and J by 1 base, with 20 bases left in between. This CDR3 comprises 19 residues. After thawing and overnight rest, PBMC were stained with GMM-loaded CD1B tetramer, viability dye and anti-CD3 for sorting. The CD1B tetramers carried C32 glucose monomycolate purified from Rhodococcus equi. Tetramer-sorted PBMC had been CD14 monocyte-depleted before freezing. Each donor contributed some 100,000 sorted tetramer-negative cells. The sequence was collected from an adult woman with latent tuberculosis. The rearrangement joins TRBV5-1 to TRBJ2-1, with D perhaps matching TRBD2 (6 bases). The sequencing sample was made of CD1b-GMM tetramer-negative cells sorted from PBMCs. The CDR3 region is CASSLGARTRGISYNEQFF. CDR3 bases: TGCGCCAGCAGCTTGGGGGCTCGGACCCGGGGGATTTCCTACAATGAGCAGTTCTTC. Full variable domain (missing parts from reference TRBV5-1 and TRBJ2-1): KAGVTQTPRYLIKTRGQQVTLSCSPISGHRSVSWYQQTPGQGLQFLFEYFSETQRNKGNFPGRFSGRQFSNSRSEMNVSTLELGDSALYLCASSLGARTRGISYNEQFFGPGTRLTVL.